One and the same sample provided the 26 T cell receptor beta chains below, sequenced in a study of breast tumors, draining lymph nodes, adjacent tissues. Samples came from axillary lymph nodes draining the breast cancer. TCRdb redid the calling of the multiplex PCR reads with MiXCR, one entry per CDR3 protein. The sample consists of approximately 130,000 distinct CDR3 sequences, 21% of them appearing once. Input material: axillary lymph node tissue. The source is a female donor with breast cancer. Some clones in this sample may be carry-over from other donors' samples.

At least ten counts were recorded for this clonotype. The genes are TRBV7-6 and TRBJ1-5; 7 bases are shared with TRBD1. Germline CDR1 SGHVS, CDR2 FNYEAQ. This CDR3 contains 14 residues. Trimming removed 1 base from V and 7 bases from J; junction bases left unmatched: 4. The CDR3 spells CASSLEQGNQPQHF. The CDR3 DNA reads as TGTGCCAGCAGCTTAGAACAGGGGAACCAGCCCCAGCATTTT.

Of note for this clonotype: This may be a read error, as it is one base from a much larger clone. The chain employs TRBV6-1 and TRBJ1-5, with TRBD1 matching over 7 bases. V dropped 6 bases and J dropped 2; count of bases not matched to a gene: 7. Per the germline V gene, CDR1 is MNHNS and CDR2 is SASEGT. The length of the CDR3 is 15 residues. The CDR3 spells CASSLIGQGNQPQHF. In DNA form, the CDR3 reads TGTGCCAGCAGCCTAATTGGACAGGGCAATCAGCCCCAGCATTTT.

This clonotype was observed a few times. The rearrangement uses TRBV3-1 and TRBJ2-5; tentative D call: TRBD1 (6 bases). Trimming pared 4 bases from V and 0 bases from J, leaving 12 bases between. The CDR3 spans 15 residues. Germline V gene data show CDR1 as LGHDT and CDR2 as YNNKEL (reference sequence). The CDR3 is CASSPGQIYQETQYF. The CDR3 nucleotides read TGTGCCAGCAGCCCCGGACAGATCTACCAAGAGACCCAGTACTTC.

Many counts were recorded for this clonotype. The chain joins TRBV5-1 to TRBJ2-3; D remains unclear. This CDR3 comprises 15 residues. Germline CDR1 reads SGHRS; CDR2 reads YFSETQ. V was pared by 2 bases and J by 1 base, with 11 bases between. CDR3 sequence: CASSFYRGRTDTQYF. As DNA, the CDR3 is TGCGCCAGCAGCTTCTATCGAGGTCGCACAGATACGCAGTATTTT.

In regard to this clonotype: This sequence may be a read error, since a much larger clone differs from it by one base. This chain connects TRBV6-5 to TRBJ2-1; D perhaps matches TRBD2 (6 bases). This CDR3 contains 13 residues. Germline V gene lookup returns CDR1 MNHEY and CDR2 SVGAGI. V was cut by 6 bases and J by 7 bases, with 13 bases left in between. The CDR3 region is CASSRHGGNEQFF. The CDR3 DNA is TGTGCCAGCAGCCGTCACGGGGGTAATGAGCAGTTCTTC.

This chain links TRBV5-4 with TRBJ1-2; D possibly corresponds to TRBD1 (5 bases). Germline CDR1 reads SGHNT; CDR2 reads YYREEE (reference sequence). The CDR3 runs 15 residues. The V gene lost 4 bases and the J gene lost 1 base, with 14 bases spanning the gap. The CDR3 here is CASSPPGTVNYGYTF. CDR3 DNA: TGTGCCAGCAGCCCGCCCGGGACTGTTAACTATGGCTACACCTTC. Variable domain in full (rest from reference TRBV5-4 and TRBJ1-2): ETGVTQSPTHLIKTRGQQVTLRCSSQSGHNTVSWYQQALGQGPQFIFQYYREEENGRGNFPPRFSGLQFPNYSSELNVNALELDDSALYLCASSPPGTVNYGYTFGSGTRLTVV.

This clonotype has a count of ten or more. This chain uses TRBV7-9 with TRBJ1-5; no clear D. V lost 5 bases to trimming and J lost 2 bases, with 7 bases between them. This CDR3 spans 13 amino acids. Germline V lookup: CDR1 SEHNR, CDR2 FQNEAQ (reference sequence). As DNA, the CDR3 is TGTGCCAGCAGCCCCCCCGGCAATCAGCCCCAGCATTTT. Translation: CASSPPGNQPQHF.

This clonotype was detected ten times or more. V is TRBV14 and J is TRBJ2-7; maybe TRBD2 (6 bases). V lost 3 bases to trimming and J lost 2 bases, with 17 bases between them. CDR1 and CDR2 (germline): SGHDN, FVKESK. The CDR3 runs to 16 residues. CDR3 nucleotide sequence: TGTGCCAGCAGCCATTGGACTACTAGTCCGCCCTACGAGCAGTACTTC. Translating gives CASSHWTTSPPYEQYF. The full variable domain, with the rest looked up from reference TRBV14 and TRBJ2-7, is EAGVTQFPSHSVIEKGQTVTLRCDPISGHDNLYWYRRVMGKEIKFLLHFVKESKQDESGMPNNRFLAERTGGTYSTLKVQPAELEDSGVYFCASSHWTTSPPYEQYFGPGTRLTVT.

This clonotype was picked up many times. The chain joins TRBV5-1 to TRBJ2-2, with 7 bases that match TRBD1. Germline-derived CDR1 and CDR2 are SGHRS and YFSETQ. This CDR3 has 15 amino acids. V lost 4 bases and J lost 2; bases outside the gene matches: 5. The CDR3 loop is CASSPDRRNTGELFF. CDR3 in DNA: TGCGCCAGCAGCCCGGACAGGAGAAACACCGGGGAGCTGTTTTTT.

The sample holds many counts of this clonotype. The chain uses TRBV28 and TRBJ2-7; D uncertain. In germline, CDR1 is MDHEN, CDR2 SYDVKM. V lost 2 bases to trimming and J lost 4 bases, with 6 bases between them. This CDR3 has 12 residues. CDR3 loop: CASSLALYEQYF. Written as DNA, the CDR3 is TGTGCCAGCAGTTTAGCCTTATACGAGCAGTACTTC.

This clonotype was seen repeatedly, ten times or more. The V gene is TRBV7-9, the J gene TRBJ2-7; 9 nucleotides line up with TRBD2. Germline V gene lookup returns CDR1 SEHNR and CDR2 FQNEAQ (reference sequence). J lost 5 bases, V lost 7 bases, and 12 bases had no gene match. There are 15 residues in the CDR3. The CDR3 loop is CASNWAGGPGDEQYF. The CDR3 DNA is TGTGCCAGCAACTGGGCGGGAGGGCCCGGAGACGAGCAGTACTTC.

In its sample, this clonotype was seen many times. The chain's CDR3 is CASSTAGQGTYEQYF. The CDR3, as DNA: TGTGCCAGCAGCACCGCGGGACAGGGAACCTACGAGCAGTACTTC. The rearrangement uses TRBV6-5 and TRBJ2-7; 9 nucleotides line up with TRBD1. CDR1 is MNHEY, CDR2 SVGAGI, per germline. This CDR3 has 15 residues. Germline trimming cut 6 bases from V and 2 bases from J; bases unmatched to any gene: 8.

Of note for this clonotype: Possible read error: a much larger clone is one base away. The V gene is TRBV24-1, the J gene TRBJ2-7; TRBD1 might be the D (5 bases). V lost 5 bases to trimming and J lost 3 bases, with 16 bases between them. Germline loops: CDR1 KGHDR, CDR2 SFDVKD. The CDR3 has 15 amino acids. The CDR3 DNA is TGTGCCACCAGTGCCGGGTGGGTCAGGGACTACGAGCAGTACTTC. Translation gives CATSAGWVRDYEQYF.

This clonotype occurred many times. V is TRBV7-9 and J is TRBJ2-3, with 12 bases aligning to TRBD1. The CDR3 spans 16 residues. Germline-derived CDR1 and CDR2 are SEHNR and FQNEAQ (reference sequence). Trimming took 5 bases from V and 5 from J; bases not matched to a gene: 8. The CDR3 DNA reads as TGTGCCAGCAGCATCGGGACAGGGGGCGCGGGAGATACGCAGTATTTT. This translates into CASSIGTGGAGDTQYF.

This clonotype has a count of ten or more. V is TRBV7-9 and J is TRBJ1-4; TRBD1 is a possible D gene (5 bases). V lost 7 bases and J 7 bases, leaving 25 bases between the germline ends. This CDR3 region has 17 residues. CDR1 is SEHNR, CDR2 FQNEAQ, per germline (reference sequence). This CDR3 reads CASMRRGLRFEGEKLFF. DNA of the CDR3: TGTGCCAGCATGCGACGGGGACTTCGTTTTGAGGGTGAAAAACTGTTTTTT.

This clonotype has just one count. A much larger clonotype is one base distant, so this may be a read error. The rearrangement uses TRBV7-9 and TRBJ2-2; possibly TRBD2 for D (5 bases). The CDR3 totals 13 residues. Germline V lookup: CDR1 SEHNR, CDR2 FQNEAQ (reference sequence). This chain's CDR3 is CASSKASTGELLF. The CDR3 DNA sequence: TGTGCCAGCAGCAAAGCTAGCACCGGGGAGCTGCTTTTT.

Many counts were recorded for this clonotype. V usage is TRBV20-1 and J usage is TRBJ1-6, with 7 bases fitting TRBD1. The CDR3 extends over 14 amino acids. Germline CDR1 DFQATT, CDR2 SNEGSKA (reference sequence). V trimming: 6 bases; J trimming: 2 bases; junction bases outside the gene matches: 4. The CDR3 region has the DNA TGCAGTGCATGGGACAGCACCTATAATTCACCCCTCCACTTT. This codes for CSAWDSTYNSPLHF.

This clonotype has ten or more counts. The DNA of the CDR3 is TGTGCCAGCAACCTAAGCGGCTCCGGGAGTGAGCAGTACTTC. It yields the protein CASNLSGSGSEQYF. The chain joins TRBV27 to TRBJ2-7; D is perhaps TRBD2 (6 bases). The CDR3 covers 14 residues. Trimming took 7 bases from V and 7 from J, leaving 20 bases between them. The germline CDR1 and CDR2 sequences are MNHEY and SMNVEV (reference sequence).

A few counts support this clonotype. A much bigger clone sits one base away, suggesting this may be a read error. V usage is TRBV18 and J usage is TRBJ2-7, with D possibly TRBD2 on 5 matching bases. Germline V gives CDR1 KGHSH, CDR2 LQKENI. The length of the CDR3 is 16 residues. The CDR3 sequence: CASSKSSGESSYGQYF. The CDR3 nucleotides read TGTGCCAGCTCAAAGTCAAGTGGGGAGAGCTCCTACGGGCAGTACTTC.

The sample holds many counts of this clonotype. The CDR3: CASSLALRVGTDTQYF. The CDR3 DNA reads as TGTGCCAGCAGCTTGGCCTTGCGGGTGGGCACAGATACGCAGTATTTT. V is TRBV5-4 and J is TRBJ2-3; tentatively, D is TRBD2 (5 bases). This CDR3 is built from 16 residues. Trimming removed 0 bases from V and 1 base from J, with 12 bases in between. Germline lookup yields CDR1 SGHNT and CDR2 YYREEE (reference sequence).

This clonotype was seen ten or more times. Here the CDR3 reads CASSPRQKSTDTQYF. The CDR3 region has the DNA TGTGCCAGCAGCCCCCGACAGAAAAGCACAGATACGCAGTATTTT. This rearrangement joins TRBV9 to TRBJ2-3; possibly TRBD1 for D (5 bases). V lost 4 bases and J lost 0, with 12 bases in between. Germline V lookup: CDR1 SGDLS, CDR2 YYNGEE. The CDR3 totals 15 residues.

Comments on this clonotype: It may be a read error: a sequence one base away is much more abundant. Written as DNA, the CDR3 is TGTGCCAGCAGCCCAAGCGGGAGAGCTACCGGGGAGCCGTTTTTT. Residues: CASSPSGRATGEPFF. This rearrangement joins TRBV7-9 to TRBJ2-2, with 8 bases identical to TRBD2. The CDR3 is made up of 15 amino acids. From germline, CDR1 is SEHNR and CDR2 FQNEAQ (reference sequence).

This clonotype was found many times. The chain combines TRBV11-2 with TRBJ2-1, with D possibly matching TRBD1 (5 bases). Germline V gives CDR1 SGHAT, CDR2 FQNNGV. Trimming pared 5 bases from V and 12 bases from J, leaving 23 bases between. The CDR3 runs 15 residues. The CDR3 nucleotides are TGTGCCAGCAGCCTTGAAAGGGGTATTACAATGGGGCAGTTCTTC. Translating it yields CASSLERGITMGQFF.

This clonotype was detected many times. This CDR3 is CASSLTARPYDTQYF. For the CDR3, the DNA is TGTGCCAGCAGTTTAACAGCTAGGCCGTATGATACGCAGTATTTT. This rearrangement joins TRBV25-1 to TRBJ2-3; D gene unclear. Trimming stripped 5 bases from V and 6 bases from J, with 18 bases between. Germline V gene data show CDR1 as MGHDK and CDR2 as SYGVNS. The CDR3 is 15 residues long.

Remarks on this clonotype: Being one base from a much bigger clone, this may be a read error. The genes are TRBV29-1 and TRBJ1-4; TRBD1 might be the D (5 bases). Looked up from germline, CDR1 is SQVTM and CDR2 is ANQGSEA. CDR3 length equals 13 residues. The chain's CDR3 is CSVGGVLDEKLVF. Here the CDR3 DNA reads TGCAGCGTTGGGGGGGTATTGGATGAAAAACTGGTTTTT. The entire variable domain, with the rest obtained from reference TRBV29-1 and TRBJ1-4, is as follows: SAVISQKPSRDICQRGTSLTIQCQVDSQVTMMFWYRQQPGQSLTLIATANQGSEATYESGFVIDKFPISRPNLTFSTLTVSNMSPEDSSIYLCSVGGVLDEKLVFGSGTQLSVL.

This clonotype was counted at least ten times. J is TRBJ2-1 and V is TRBV7-6; 7 bases are a match to TRBD2. In germline, CDR1 is SGHVS, CDR2 FNYEAQ. The CDR3 consists of 16 residues. Losses at the gene ends were 4 bases for V and 8 bases for J; bases not matched to a gene: 14. The CDR3 spells CASSSWESGVGDEQFF. The CDR3 bases are TGTGCCAGCAGCTCCTGGGAAAGCGGGGTGGGGGATGAGCAGTTCTTC.